This T cell receptor (beta chain) was identified in a study of blood T cell repertoires in COVID-19. Study-wide context: Italy, Spain and the United States were the sources of the convalescent and acute COVID-19 samples. T cells, B-cell-depleted T cells, or PBMCs provided the cDNA or gDNA that served as material.

Deletions cut 3 bases from V and 1 base from J, with 11 bases between. The V gene's germline CDR1 is SGDLS and CDR2 YYNGEE. The CDR3 runs 15 residues. In the study's own analysis: Estimates of nucleated cell counts were drawn from the amplification of reference gene primers. The data were produced by immunoSEQ multiplex PCR, yet TCRdb's version contains in-frame clones alone and is incomplete. V, J and clone size were drawn from that table, and D and trimming were deduced from the DNA. Among roughly 300,000 clones listed, 80% to 90% were seen once. The sequencing sample was made of peripheral blood. This sequence was found in a woman between 45 and 65 years old who had recovered from COVID-19. The chain carries TRBV9 and TRBJ2-1; a possible D gene is TRBD1 (6 bases). This CDR3 is CASSGRDNSYNEQFF. The DNA of the CDR3 is TGTGCCAGCAGCGGACGGGACAATTCCTACAATGAGCAGTTCTTC.